This T cell receptor (beta chain) emerged from a study of T cells in narcolepsy. In the study overall: Donors had narcolepsy type 1 or type 2, or were healthy controls.

Findings and limits, study-wide: Comparing one patient's CSF and blood CD4+ clonotypes highlighted HCRT- and TRIB2-specific autoreactive clonotypes. In some patient and control memory CD4+ samples, autoreactive clones were absent. Healthy controls reportedly lacked the autoreactive clonotypes serially found in patients' blood.

In the case of this clone: No antigen is known for it.

Sequencing used immunoSEQ multiplex PCR; TCRdb keeps in-frame clones, though not all of them. Found here are 27,000 or so clones, 86% of them singletons; the top ten hold roughly 1.1%. The CDR3 consists of 13 residues. V was clipped by 2 bases and J by 6 bases, with 8 bases between them. CDR1 and CDR2 from the germline V gene are SGHTS and YDEGEE. The specimen was CD45RA- memory CD4+ T cells from PBMCs. V and J are TRBV5-8 and TRBJ2-2, with no clear D. The source of this sequence is a human donor with narcolepsy. CDR3: CASSFDRAGELFF. CDR3 DNA: TGTGCCAGCAGCTTTGATCGGGCCGGGGAGCTGTTTTTT. The variable domain in full, completed from reference TRBV5-8 and TRBJ2-2, reads EAGVTQSPTHLIKTRGQQATLRCSPISGHTSVYWYQQALGLGLQFLLWYDEGEERNRGNFPPRFSGRQFPNYSSELNVNALELEDSALYLCASSFDRAGELFFGEGSRLTVL.